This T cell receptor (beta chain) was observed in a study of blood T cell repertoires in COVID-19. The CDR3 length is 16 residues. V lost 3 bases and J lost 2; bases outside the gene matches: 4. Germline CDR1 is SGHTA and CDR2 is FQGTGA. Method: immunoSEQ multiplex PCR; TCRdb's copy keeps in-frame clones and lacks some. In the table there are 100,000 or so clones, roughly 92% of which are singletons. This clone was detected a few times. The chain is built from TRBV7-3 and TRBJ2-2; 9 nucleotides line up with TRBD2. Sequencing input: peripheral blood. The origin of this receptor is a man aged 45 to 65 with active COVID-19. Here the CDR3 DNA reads TGTGCCAGCAGCTTGGGTAGCGGGAGCAACACCGGGGAGCTGTTTTTT. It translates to CASSLGSGSNTGELFF. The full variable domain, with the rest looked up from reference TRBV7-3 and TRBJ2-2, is GAGVSQTPSNKVTEKGKYVELRCDPISGHTALYWYRQSLGQGPEFLIYFQGTGAADDSGLPNDRFFAVRPEGSVSTLKIQRTERGDSAVYLCASSLGSGSNTGELFFGEGSRLTVL.